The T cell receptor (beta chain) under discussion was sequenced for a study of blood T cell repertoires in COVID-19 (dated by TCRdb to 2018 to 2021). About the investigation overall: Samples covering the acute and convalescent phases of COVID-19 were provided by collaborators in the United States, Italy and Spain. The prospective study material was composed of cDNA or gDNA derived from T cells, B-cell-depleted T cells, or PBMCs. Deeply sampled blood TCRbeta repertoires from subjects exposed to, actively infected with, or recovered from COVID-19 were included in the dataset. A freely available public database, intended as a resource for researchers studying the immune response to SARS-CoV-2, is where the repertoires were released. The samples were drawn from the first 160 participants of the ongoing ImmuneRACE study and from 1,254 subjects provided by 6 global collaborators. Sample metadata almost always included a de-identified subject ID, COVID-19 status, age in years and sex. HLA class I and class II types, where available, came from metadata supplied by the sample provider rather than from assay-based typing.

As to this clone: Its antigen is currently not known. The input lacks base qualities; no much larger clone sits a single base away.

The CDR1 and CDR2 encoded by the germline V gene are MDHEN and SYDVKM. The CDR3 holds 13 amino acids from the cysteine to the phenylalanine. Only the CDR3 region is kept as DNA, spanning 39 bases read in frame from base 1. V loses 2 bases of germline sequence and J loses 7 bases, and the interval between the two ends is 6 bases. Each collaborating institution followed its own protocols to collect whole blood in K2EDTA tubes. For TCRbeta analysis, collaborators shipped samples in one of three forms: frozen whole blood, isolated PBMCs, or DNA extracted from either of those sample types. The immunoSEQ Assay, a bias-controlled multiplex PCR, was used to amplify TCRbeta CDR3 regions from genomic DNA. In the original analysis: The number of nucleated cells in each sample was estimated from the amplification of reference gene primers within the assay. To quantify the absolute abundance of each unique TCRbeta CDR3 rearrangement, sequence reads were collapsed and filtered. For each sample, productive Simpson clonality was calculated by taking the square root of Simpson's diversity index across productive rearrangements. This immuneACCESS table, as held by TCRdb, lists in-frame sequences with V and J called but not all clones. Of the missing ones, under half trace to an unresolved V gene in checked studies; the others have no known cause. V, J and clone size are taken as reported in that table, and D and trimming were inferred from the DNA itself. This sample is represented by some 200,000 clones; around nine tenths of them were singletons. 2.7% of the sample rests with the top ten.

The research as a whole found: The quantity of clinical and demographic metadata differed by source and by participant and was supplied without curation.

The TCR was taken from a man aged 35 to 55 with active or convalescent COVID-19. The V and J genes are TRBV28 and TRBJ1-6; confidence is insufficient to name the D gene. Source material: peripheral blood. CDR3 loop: CASSLLQNSPLHF. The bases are TGTGCCAGCAGTTTACTCCAGAATTCACCCCTCCACTTT.